The 22 T cell receptor beta chains given below trace back to one sample, sequenced in a study of T cell responses to AZD1222 COVID-19 vaccine. Some clones are missing from TCRdb's copy, which holds only in-frame ones; the method was immunoSEQ multiplex PCR. The table lists tens of thousands of clones, 87% of them singletons. The material was peripheral blood, obtained 28 days after the second AZD1222 dose. The receptor source for this set is an adult who received the AZD1222 COVID-19 vaccine.

This clone was seen only a few times. At one of its ends the junction is not consistent with the germline gene, which may arise from a read error. This sequence joins TRBV7-2 and TRBJ2-5; D remains ambiguous. Germline loops: CDR1 SGHTA, CDR2 FQGNSA. CDR3 length equals 11 residues. The CDR3 reads CASRLAETQYF. In DNA form, the CDR3 reads TGTGCCAGCAGATTAGCTGAGACCCAGTACTTC.

The chain employs TRBV6-5 and TRBJ2-5; weak D call: TRBD1 (5 bases). CDR1 MNHEY and CDR2 SVGAGI come from the germline V gene. The CDR3 spans 12 residues. In nucleotides, the CDR3 is TGTGTAACCTCGACAGATCAAGAGACCCAGTACTTC. It codes for CVTSTDQETQYF.

The rearrangement links TRBV7-9 to TRBJ2-2; unclear D gene. Trimming stripped 6 bases from V and 2 bases from J, with 1 base between. The CDR3 spans 11 residues. Germline loops: CDR1 SEHNR, CDR2 FQNEAQ (reference sequence). CDR3 nucleotides: TGTGCCAGCAGTAACACCGGGGAGCTGTTTTTT. This translates into CASSNTGELFF. Based on the CDR3 plus reference TRBV7-9 and TRBJ2-2, the full variable domain is DTGVSQNPRHKITKRGQNVTFRCDPISEHNRLYWYRQTLGQGPEFLTYFQNEAQLEKSRLLSDRFSAERPKGSFSTLEIQRTEQGDSAMYLCASSNTGELFFGEGSRLTVL.

The J gene is TRBJ2-4, the V gene TRBV7-2, with TRBD1 identical over 8 bases. Germline CDR1 SGHTA, CDR2 FQGNSA. V shed 5 bases and J 3 bases; nucleotides not matched to a gene: 6. The CDR3 is 15 amino acids. DNA for the CDR3: TGTGCCAGCAGCGCAGGGGGCGCGGGCAAAAACATTCAGTACTTC. This gives the protein CASSAGGAGKNIQYF.

The chain employs TRBV28 and TRBJ2-3; possibly TRBD2 for D (7 bases). Trimming stripped 2 bases from V and 1 base from J, with 13 bases between. Per the germline V gene, CDR1 is MDHEN and CDR2 is SYDVKM. This CDR3 is built from 16 residues. DNA for the CDR3: TGTGCCAGCAGTTTAGGGGGGGCTATTGGCACAGATACGCAGTATTTT. Translating it yields CASSLGGAIGTDTQYF. The full variable domain, with the rest looked up from reference TRBV28 and TRBJ2-3, is DVKVTQSSRYLVKRTGEKVFLECVQDMDHENMFWYRQDPGLGLRLIYFSYDVKMKEKGDIPEGYSVSREKKERFSLILESASTNQTSMYLCASSLGGAIGTDTQYFGPGTRLTVL.

The chain links TRBV28 to TRBJ1-5, with D possibly matching TRBD1 (6 bases). CDR3 size: 15 residues. Per germline, CDR1 MDHEN and CDR2 SYDVKM. The V end lost 3 bases, the J end lost 3 bases, and 12 bases lay between the germline ends. The CDR3: CASSLVRDNNQPQHF. The DNA of the CDR3 is TGTGCCAGCAGTTTGGTTCGGGACAACAATCAGCCCCAGCATTTT.

The chain recombines TRBV18 with TRBJ1-4; maybe TRBD1 (5 bases). The V and J ends lost 6 bases and 6 bases respectively, with 11 bases between them. Germline V gene data show CDR1 as KGHSH and CDR2 as LQKENI. This CDR3 spans 13 amino acids. CDR3 loop: CASSQGRDEKLFF. In DNA form, the CDR3 reads TGTGCCAGCTCCCAGGGAAGGGATGAAAAACTGTTTTTT. The whole variable domain, filled in from reference TRBV18 and TRBJ1-4, reads NAGVMQNPRHLVRRRGQEARLRCSPMKGHSHVYWYRQLPEEGLKFMVYLQKENIIDESGMPKERFSAEFPKEGPSILRIQQVVRGDSAAYFCASSQGRDEKLFFGSGTQLSVL.

The chain has TRBV6-2 or TRBV6-3 and TRBJ1-6, with D possibly matching TRBD1 (5 bases). Germline V lookup: CDR1 MNHEY, CDR2 SVGEGT. The CDR3 has 16 amino acids. Between the trimmed V and J ends, which lost 3 bases and 5 bases, there was a span of 14 bases. CDR3 region: CASSYSTGTNNSPLHF. Here the CDR3 DNA reads TGTGCCAGCAGTTATTCAACCGGGACTAATAATTCACCCCTCCACTTT.

The count of this clone is one. This specimen includes other DNA sequences encoding the same CDR3. The CDR3 protein is CSARVDYGYTF. CDR3 DNA: TGCAGTGCTAGAGTCGATTATGGCTACACCTTC. The V and J genes are TRBV20-1 and TRBJ1-2; D gene unclear. The V gene lost 1 base and the J gene lost 5 bases, with 5 bases spanning the gap. The CDR3 has 11 amino acids. Germline loops: CDR1 DFQATT, CDR2 SNEGSKA (reference sequence).

The V gene is TRBV5-5, the J gene TRBJ1-2, with unresolved D. CDR3 length: 13 amino acids. The ends were cut back, 2 bases at V and 8 bases at J, with 13 bases in the middle. Germline loops: CDR1 SGHKS, CDR2 YYEKEE (reference sequence). CDR3 sequence reads: CASSLEPHLGYTF. In DNA, the CDR3 is TGTGCCAGCAGCTTAGAACCACACTTGGGCTACACCTTC.

This clone was detected only a few times. The chain joins TRBV10-3 to TRBJ2-2; TRBD1 aligns across 8 bases. The CDR3 loop spans 13 amino acids. The germline CDR1 and CDR2 sequences are ENHRY and SYGVKD. The J segment lost 4 bases and the V segment lost 10 bases, leaving 5 bases of the junction unmatched. This chain's CDR3 is CATATGVTGELFF. CDR3 bases: TGTGCCACCGCGACAGGGGTCACCGGGGAGCTGTTTTTT.

The chain employs TRBV7-6 and TRBJ2-5; 8 bases fit TRBD2. Trimming took 5 bases from V and 0 from J; bases not matched to a gene: 5. The germline V gene has CDR1 SGHVS and CDR2 FNYEAQ. The CDR3 runs 15 residues. The CDR3 spells CASSRRGGYQETQYF. In DNA form, the CDR3 reads TGTGCCAGCAGCCGTCGCGGGGGGTACCAAGAGACCCAGTACTTC.

The chain combines TRBV28 with TRBJ1-6; 9 bases are shared with TRBD1. Germline CDR1 is MDHEN and CDR2 is SYDVKM. There are 15 residues in the CDR3. Trimming took 6 bases from V and 7 from J; bases not matched to a gene: 7. The CDR3 DNA reads TGTGCCAGCAGACCAGGGGACAGGGAGAATTCACCCCTCCACTTT. Amino acid sequence: CASRPGDRENSPLHF.

The chain is built from TRBV19 and TRBJ1-4, with 11 nucleotides matching TRBD1. Germline CDR1 LNHDA, CDR2 SQIVND (reference sequence). The V and J ends lost 6 bases and 7 bases, in that order; junction bases with no gene match: 4. The CDR3 sequence is 14 residues long. The CDR3 DNA follows: TGTGCCAGTAGCTCCGGACAGGGGGCTGAAAAACTGTTTTTT. The encoded protein is CASSSGQGAEKLFF.

This clone has a single count. V gene TRBV4-1 combines with J gene TRBJ2-4; D uncertain. The CDR3 loop spans 16 amino acids. The germline V and J ends were trimmed by 1 base and 0 bases, with 10 bases remaining between them. Germline assignment: CDR1 MGHRA and CDR2 YSYEKL. CDR3 nucleotides: TGCGCCAGCAGCCAAGGATATCGGCTAGCCAAAAACATTCAGTACTTC. It specifies CASSQGYRLAKNIQYF.

This chain links TRBV6-2 or TRBV6-3 with TRBJ1-5, with no clear D. V gave up 2 bases and J gave up 1 base, with 3 bases separating them. The germline gives CDR1 MNHEY, CDR2 SVGEGT. The CDR3 is made up of 13 amino acids. Here the CDR3 DNA reads TGTGCCAGCAGTTACGACAGCAATCAGCCCCAGCATTTT. This encodes CASSYDSNQPQHF.

This sequence joins TRBV3-1 (or the pseudogene TRBV3-2) and TRBJ1-3, with a weak D call TRBD1 (6 bases). This CDR3 region has 15 residues. The ends were cut back, 0 bases at V and 2 bases at J, with 8 bases in the middle. Looked up from germline, CDR1 is LGHDT and CDR2 is YNNKEL (reference sequence). The CDR3 nucleotides are TGTGCCAGCAGCCAAGATCCAGGGGCTGGAAACACCATATATTTT. Translated: CASSQDPGAGNTIYF.

This sequence joins TRBV3-1 (or the pseudogene TRBV3-2) and TRBJ2-2; D unresolved. V lost 1 base, J lost 1 base, and 10 bases lay in between. The CDR3 is 16 residues long. Per the germline V gene, CDR1 is LGHDT and CDR2 is YNNKEL (reference sequence). The DNA for the CDR3 is TGTGCCAGCAGCCAAGGTGGCAGGCAGAACACCGGGGAGCTGTTTTTT. It codes for CASSQGGRQNTGELFF.

V gene TRBV7-9 combines with J gene TRBJ2-5, with TRBD2 matching 8 bases. The CDR3 consists of 15 residues. CDR1 SEHNR and CDR2 FQNEAQ come from the germline V gene (reference sequence). The V and J ends lost 2 bases and 5 bases, in that order; junction bases with no gene match: 7. CDR3 DNA: TGTGCCAGCAGCTTATGGCTAGCGGGTTCGGAGACCCAGTACTTC. Residues: CASSLWLAGSETQYF.

The rearrangement joins TRBV6-2 or TRBV6-3 to TRBJ1-5; 7 bases line up with TRBD1. V shed 0 bases, J shed 7 bases, and the junction held 9 bases outside the gene matches. CDR1 and CDR2 from the germline V gene are MNHEY and SVGEGT. The CDR3 covers 16 residues. The CDR3 protein is CASSYSTDRLGQPQHF. CDR3 coding DNA: TGTGCCAGCAGTTACTCGACGGACAGGTTAGGGCAGCCCCAGCATTTT.

The chain recombines TRBV20-1 with TRBJ1-5; D gene unclear. The germline V gene has CDR1 DFQATT and CDR2 SNEGSKA (reference sequence). Trimming took off 3 bases at V and 1 base at J, with 7 bases between the two ends. This CDR3 spans 13 amino acids. CDR3 residues: CSASGNSNQPQHF. CDR3 DNA sequence: TGCAGTGCTAGTGGAAACAGCAATCAGCCCCAGCATTTT.

The genes are TRBV6-5 and TRBJ1-2; unclear D gene. V was trimmed by 8 bases and J by 0 bases, leaving 13 bases between them. CDR1 is MNHEY, CDR2 SVGAGI, per germline. This CDR3 spans 14 amino acids. The CDR3 coding sequence is TGTGCCAGCCGTTTTGTAGCTGCTAACTATGGCTACACCTTC. Protein sequence: CASRFVAANYGYTF.